Here is one TCR beta chain with its context. Its antigen is unknown. This entry is derived from a study of T cell repertoires in cytomegalovirus infection. Overall study context: CMV infection together with matching HLA type was indicated by public TCR beta signatures. Study-level results: Totalled public TCR beta family frequency picked out people who carried CMV plus the relevant HLA. Ex vivo responses were dominated by HLA-C-restricted CMV-specific TCR beta clonotypes.

Using its own MiXCR run on the reads, TCRdb lists one record per CDR3 protein. The top ten clones hold 4.3% of a sample with about 320,000 distinct CDR3 sequences, over 7.5% of them seen once. The CDR3 loop spans 16 amino acids. V lost 6 bases to trimming and J lost 7 bases, with 23 bases between them. Germline values: CDR1 KGHDR, CDR2 SFDVKD. This receptor was taken from a human donor in good health (CMV status not recorded). Some clones in this sample may be carry-over from other donors' samples. The gene calls are TRBV24-1 and TRBJ1-1, with TRBD1 as a possible D gene (5 bases). Sequencing was performed on PBMCs. CDR3 in amino acids: CATSRVVPRWGDEAFF. The CDR3 nucleotides are TGTGCCACCAGTAGAGTCGTCCCACGGTGGGGGGATGAAGCTTTCTTT.